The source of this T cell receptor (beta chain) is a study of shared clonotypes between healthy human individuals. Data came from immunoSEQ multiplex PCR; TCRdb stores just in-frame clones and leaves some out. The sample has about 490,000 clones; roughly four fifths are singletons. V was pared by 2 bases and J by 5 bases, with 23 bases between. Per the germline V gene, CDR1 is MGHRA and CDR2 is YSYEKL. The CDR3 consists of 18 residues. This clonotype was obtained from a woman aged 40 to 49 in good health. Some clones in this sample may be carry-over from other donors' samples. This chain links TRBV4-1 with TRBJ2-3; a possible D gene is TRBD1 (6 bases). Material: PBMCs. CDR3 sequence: CASSQLYTSQGHGDTQYF. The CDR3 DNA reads TGCGCCAGCAGCCAACTATACACGTCGCAGGGGCATGGAGATACGCAGTATTTT.